What follows are 30 T cell receptor beta chains derived from one specimen sequenced in a study of neoadjuvant anti-PD-1 for oral cavity cancer. Time point reported: after neoadjuvant nivolumab, at surgical resection. Profiling relied on immunoSEQ multiplex PCR, and the TCRdb table lists in-frame clones only, not all of them. This table has tens of thousands of clones, 75% to 80% appearing once. The starting material was PBMCs, obtained after nivolumab (anti-PD-1) treatment. These receptors came from a person between 40 and 85 years old with oral cavity squamous cell carcinoma.

J is TRBJ1-2 and V is TRBV29-1, with 7 bases that match TRBD1. The trim removed 3 bases at V and 5 bases at J, leaving 12 bases unmatched. There are 15 residues in the CDR3. Germline V gives CDR1 SQVTM, CDR2 ANQGSEA. The CDR3 DNA reads as TGCAGCGTTGATAGAGGACAGGCGGCGGGGTATGGCTACACCTTC. Protein: CSVDRGQAAGYGYTF.

The chain joins TRBV6-6 to TRBJ1-6; no clear D gene. The V and J ends lost 2 bases and 11 bases respectively, with 16 bases between them. This CDR3 is 15 amino acids long. Germline V gene lookup returns CDR1 MNHNY and CDR2 SVGAGI (reference sequence). Here the CDR3 DNA reads TGTGCCAGCAGTTACCTCGGACCTCCGAATCCACCCCTCCACTTT. Its translation: CASSYLGPPNPPLHF.

This chain uses TRBV27 with TRBJ1-6; possibly TRBD1 for D (5 bases). CDR3 length: 16 residues. Trimming removed 3 bases from V and 3 bases from J, with 12 bases in between. CDR1 and CDR2 from the germline V gene are MNHEY and SMNVEV (reference sequence). The CDR3: CASSFHDSYYNSPLHF. CDR3 DNA: TGTGCCAGCAGTTTCCACGACAGCTACTATAATTCACCCCTCCACTTT.

This rearrangement joins TRBV11-2 to TRBJ2-7; no definite D call. This CDR3 contains 9 residues. V lost 8 bases and J 5 bases, leaving 4 bases between the germline ends. CDR1 and CDR2 from the germline V gene are SGHAT and FQNNGV. The DNA for the CDR3 is TGTGCCAGCGGGGACGAGCAGTACTTC. This encodes CASGDEQYF.

This clone was observed a single time. The genes are TRBV6-1 and TRBJ2-1, with 12 bases matching TRBD2. Looked up from germline, CDR1 is MNHNS and CDR2 is SASEGT. V dropped 1 base and J dropped 5; count of bases not matched to a gene: 9. The CDR3 is 18 amino acids. The CDR3 coding sequence is TGTGCCAGCAGTGAAGGGCTAGCGGGGGGGCCTAGGAACAATGAGCAGTTCTTC. The encoded protein is CASSEGLAGGPRNNEQFF.

V is TRBV15 and J is TRBJ1-6, with 9 bases identical to TRBD1. Germline assignment: CDR1 LNHNV and CDR2 YYDKDF (reference sequence). The CDR3 sequence is 15 residues long. V was pared by 6 bases and J by 7 bases, with 7 bases of the junction left unmatched. Here the CDR3 reads CATRPQGAQNSPLHF. CDR3 nucleotides: TGTGCCACCAGACCACAGGGGGCTCAGAATTCACCCCTCCACTTT.

The rearrangement uses TRBV30 and TRBJ1-1; D gene uncertain. V shed 1 base and J shed 3 bases, with 9 bases lying between them. Per germline, CDR1 GTSNPN and CDR2 SVGIG (reference sequence). The CDR3 runs 13 residues. The CDR3 sequence is CAWSGREDTEAFF. The CDR3 DNA sequence: TGTGCCTGGAGTGGTCGGGAGGACACTGAAGCTTTCTTT.

The rearrangement uses TRBV5-6 and TRBJ1-1; the D gene is possibly TRBD1 (5 bases). This CDR3 has 14 residues. Germline CDR1 and CDR2: SGHDT and YYEEEE. V lost 2 bases, J lost 0 bases, and 8 bases lay in between. CDR3 region: CASSFGGMNTEAFF. The CDR3 DNA is TGTGCCAGCAGCTTCGGGGGGATGAACACTGAAGCTTTCTTT.

The V call is TRBV29-1, the J call TRBJ1-2; 10 nucleotides agree with TRBD1. Germline lookup yields CDR1 SQVTM and CDR2 ANQGSEA. Trimming took 7 bases from V and 8 from J; bases not matched to a gene: 7. The CDR3 has 12 residues. CDR3 protein: CSGAGTGDGYTF. CDR3 DNA sequence: TGCAGCGGTGCCGGGACAGGGGACGGCTACACCTTC.

The CDR3 loop reads CAWSSGARQPQHF. The CDR3 region has the DNA TGTGCCTGGAGCTCAGGGGCTAGACAGCCCCAGCATTTT. This chain joins TRBV30 and TRBJ1-5; TRBD1 is a possible D gene (6 bases). The CDR3 runs to 13 residues. Deletions cut 3 bases from V and 7 bases from J, with 13 bases between. CDR1 is GTSNPN, CDR2 SVGIG, per germline (reference sequence).

The chain is built from TRBV5-4 and TRBJ2-1, with D unclear. Per the germline V gene, CDR1 is SGHNT and CDR2 is YYREEE (reference sequence). The ends were cut back, 4 bases at V and 5 bases at J, with 10 bases in the middle. The CDR3 extends over 13 amino acids. The CDR3 sequence is CASSPPEDNEQFF. The CDR3 bases are TGTGCCAGCAGCCCCCCAGAAGACAATGAGCAGTTCTTC.

The V gene is TRBV5-1, the J gene TRBJ1-2, with TRBD1 matching 7 bases. CDR1 is SGHRS and CDR2 is YFSETQ in the germline V gene. The CDR3 extends over 13 amino acids. Trimming took 5 bases from V and 8 from J; bases not matched to a gene: 9. CDR3 coding DNA: TGCGCCAGCAGAAACAGGGGAATTGAGGGCTACACCTTC. Its translation is CASRNRGIEGYTF.

The V and J genes are TRBV10-1 and TRBJ1-1; 8 bases map to TRBD1. The CDR3 consists of 13 residues. From germline, CDR1 is WNHNN and CDR2 SYGVQD (reference sequence). V lost 8 bases to trimming and J lost 5 bases; unmatched junction nucleotides: 7. The CDR3 nucleotides read TGCGCCAGCTGGAGGACAGGGAGTACTGAAGCTTTCTTT. As protein: CASWRTGSTEAFF.

This clone was counted only a few times. The chain has TRBV7-8 and TRBJ2-3, with TRBD2 matching over 11 bases. The germline V gene encodes CDR1 SGHVS and CDR2 FQNEAQ. The CDR3 extends over 16 amino acids. After removal of 4 bases from V and 1 base from J, the junction contained 4 bases not matched to a gene. The CDR3 sequence: CASSSVAGGGTDTQYF. In nucleotides, the CDR3 is TGTGCCAGCAGCTCTGTAGCGGGGGGGGGCACAGATACGCAGTATTTT.

In its sample, this clone was seen a few times. The V call is TRBV27, the J call TRBJ1-1, with a tentative D call TRBD1 (5 bases). The CDR3 has 13 residues. The germline V gene has CDR1 MNHEY and CDR2 SMNVEV (reference sequence). The germline V and J ends were trimmed by 6 bases and 1 base, with 9 bases remaining between them. CDR3 DNA: TGTGCCAGCAGAACAACAGGGAACACTGAAGCTTTCTTT. Translation gives CASRTTGNTEAFF.

This clone was seen a handful of times. The chain couples TRBV6-1 to TRBJ1-2, with 7 bases matching TRBD1. J gave up 4 bases and V 0 bases, and 5 bases lay outside the gene matches. This CDR3 comprises 15 residues. Germline V gives CDR1 MNHNS, CDR2 SASEGT. In DNA, the CDR3 is TGTGCCAGCAGTGAAGCGTACAGGGGCGGCTATGGCTACACCTTC. It yields the protein CASSEAYRGGYGYTF.

This clone was counted between two and nine times. The J gene is TRBJ2-1, the V gene TRBV10-2, with TRBD2 identical over 10 bases. CDR1 and CDR2 (germline): WSHSY, SAAADI. V lost 0 bases to trimming and J lost 3 bases; unmatched junction nucleotides: 8. CDR3 length equals 18 residues. CDR3 bases: TGCGCCAGCAGTGAGTCCGGGCTAGCGGGGGTTAACTACAATGAGCAGTTCTTC. Amino acids: CASSESGLAGVNYNEQFF.

This clone has more than one count but fewer than ten. The chain carries TRBV7-9 and TRBJ1-2; no reliable D call. This CDR3 has 17 amino acids. V was cut by 3 bases and J by 2 bases, with 19 bases left in between. Germline assignment: CDR1 SEHNR and CDR2 FQNEAQ (reference sequence). In DNA, the CDR3 is TGTGCCAGCAGCTTCGAAGAAGGTATAGGGTGGAACTATGGCTACACCTTC. This encodes CASSFEEGIGWNYGYTF. Full variable domain (remainder filled in from reference TRBV7-9 and TRBJ1-2): DTGVSQNPRHKITKRGQNVTFRCDPISEHNRLYWYRQTLGQGPEFLTYFQNEAQLEKSRLLSDRFSAERPKGSFSTLEIQRTEQGDSAMYLCASSFEEGIGWNYGYTFGSGTRLTVV.

V gene TRBV9 combines with J gene TRBJ2-7, with D tentatively TRBD1 (5 bases). This CDR3 has 15 amino acids. Per the germline V gene, CDR1 is SGDLS and CDR2 is YYNGEE. Between the trimmed V and J ends, which lost 0 bases and 3 bases, there was a span of 13 bases. The DNA of the CDR3 is TGTGCCAGCAGCGTAGCCAAGGGGTACGTCTACGAGCAGTACTTC. It codes for CASSVAKGYVYEQYF.

This clone was observed a few times. This chain connects TRBV2 to TRBJ2-7; 8 bases agree with TRBD2. CDR3 length: 15 amino acids. V shed 7 bases and J 4 bases; nucleotides not matched to a gene: 12. CDR1 is SNHLY and CDR2 is FYNNEI in the germline V gene. CDR3 protein: CASTPSGGKGYEQYF. DNA of the CDR3: TGTGCCAGCACCCCCTCGGGAGGGAAAGGTTACGAGCAGTACTTC.

J is TRBJ1-1 and V is TRBV11-3; TRBD1 matches at 9 bases. V lost 5 bases to trimming and J lost 5 bases; unmatched junction nucleotides: 6. The germline gives CDR1 SGHNT, CDR2 YENEEA. The CDR3 is 14 residues long. CDR3 residues: CASSPTGGTTEAFF. The CDR3 nucleotides read TGTGCCAGCAGCCCGACAGGGGGGACGACTGAAGCTTTCTTT.

This clone was found once. This chain links TRBV20-1 with TRBJ1-2; D is ambiguous. Trimming removed 3 bases at V and 8 bases at J, with 10 bases between. Germline CDR1 and CDR2: DFQATT and SNEGSKA (reference sequence). The CDR3 runs 11 residues. DNA of the CDR3: TGCAGTGCTAGTCCCTTATCGGGCTACACCTTC. Residues: CSASPLSGYTF.

CDR3: CASSSGLAGEYQETQYF. In DNA form, the CDR3 reads TGTGCCAGCAGTTCGGGACTAGCGGGGGAGTACCAAGAGACCCAGTACTTC. The genes are TRBV7-6 and TRBJ2-5; 14 bases agree with TRBD2. Germline trimming cut 6 bases from V and 0 bases from J; bases unmatched to any gene: 6. The CDR3 has 17 residues. Germline CDR1 reads SGHVS; CDR2 reads FNYEAQ.

The chain recombines TRBV27 with TRBJ1-5; TRBD1 matches at 8 bases. Per the germline V gene, CDR1 is MNHEY and CDR2 is SMNVEV (reference sequence). The length of the CDR3 is 16 residues. After removal of 4 bases from V and 1 base from J, the junction contained 6 bases not matched to a gene. In DNA, the CDR3 is TGTGCCAGCAGTTCTCGGACAGGGCGCAGCAATCAGCCCCAGCATTTT. It specifies CASSSRTGRSNQPQHF.

The rearrangement joins TRBV5-4 to TRBJ2-1; tentatively, D is TRBD1 or TRBD2 (5 bases each). Germline lookup yields CDR1 SGHNT and CDR2 YYREEE (reference sequence). The CDR3 sequence is 13 residues long. Trimming pared 7 bases from V and 4 bases from J, leaving 12 bases between. CDR3 DNA: TGTGCCAGCTATGGGTGGGGGTACAATGAGCAGTTCTTC. Protein sequence: CASYGWGYNEQFF.

The V gene is TRBV6-6, the J gene TRBJ2-4, with 8 bases identical to TRBD1. Germline-derived CDR1 and CDR2 are MNHNY and SVGAGI (reference sequence). Germline trimming cut 5 bases from V and 1 base from J; bases unmatched to any gene: 4. The CDR3 sequence is 15 residues long. The CDR3 region is CASSPRDRAKNIQYF. The DNA for the CDR3 is TGTGCCAGCAGTCCTCGGGACAGGGCCAAAAACATTCAGTACTTC.

The chain combines TRBV7-9 with TRBJ1-1; D is undetermined. Trimming shortened V by 10 bases and J by 5 bases, and 8 bases separated the two germline ends. Germline V CDR1 and CDR2: SEHNR, FQNEAQ (reference sequence). CDR3 length equals 10 residues. CDR3 region: CATRKTEAFF. CDR3 sequence (DNA): TGTGCCACCCGGAAGACTGAAGCTTTCTTT.

V is TRBV6-1 and J is TRBJ1-4; D remains ambiguous. Germline V gives CDR1 MNHNS, CDR2 SASEGT. This CDR3 contains 17 residues. Trimming left V 2 bases short and J 2 bases short, with 15 bases between. The CDR3 DNA follows: TGTGCCAGCAGTGAATCGGGTCGTAGGGAGACTAATGAAAAACTGTTTTTT. This gives the protein CASSESGRRETNEKLFF.

This clone was counted only a few times. The V and J genes are TRBV19 and TRBJ1-1; D is possibly TRBD1 (5 bases). V was trimmed by 5 bases and J by 4 bases, leaving 17 bases between them. Germline V lookup: CDR1 LNHDA, CDR2 SQIVND (reference sequence). The CDR3 is 15 amino acids. CDR3 loop: CASSLGLFGGTEAFF. In DNA form, the CDR3 reads TGTGCCAGTAGTTTAGGACTATTCGGGGGCACTGAAGCTTTCTTT.

The gene calls are TRBV30 and TRBJ1-6, with 9 nucleotides matching TRBD1. The CDR3 sequence is 19 residues long. With V trimmed by 3 bases and J by 5 bases, 17 bases remained unmatched. CDR1 is GTSNPN and CDR2 is SVGIG in the germline V gene (reference sequence). This chain's CDR3 is CAWSSGPRDRVFHNSPLHF. CDR3 DNA: TGTGCCTGGAGCTCCGGGCCCCGGGACAGGGTATTCCATAATTCACCCCTCCACTTT.